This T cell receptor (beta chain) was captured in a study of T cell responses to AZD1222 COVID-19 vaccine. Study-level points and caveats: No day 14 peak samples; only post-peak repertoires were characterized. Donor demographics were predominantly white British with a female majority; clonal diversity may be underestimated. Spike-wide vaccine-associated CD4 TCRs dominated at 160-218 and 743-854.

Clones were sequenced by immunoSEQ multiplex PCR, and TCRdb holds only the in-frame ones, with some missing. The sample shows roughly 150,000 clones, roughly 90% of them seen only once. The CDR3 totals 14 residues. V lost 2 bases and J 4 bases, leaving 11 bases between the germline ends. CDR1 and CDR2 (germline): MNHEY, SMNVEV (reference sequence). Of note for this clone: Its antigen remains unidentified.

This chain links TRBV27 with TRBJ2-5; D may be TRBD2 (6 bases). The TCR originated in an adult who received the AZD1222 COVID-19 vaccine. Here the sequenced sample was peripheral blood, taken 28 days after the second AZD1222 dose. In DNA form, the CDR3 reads TGTGCCAGCAGTTTAGGATGGGGAGGAGAGACCCAGTACTTC. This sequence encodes CASSLGWGGETQYF.